These 26 T cell receptor beta chains were all obtained from the same sample, sequenced in a study of cytomegalovirus exposure and HLA in healthy donors. Only in-frame clones appear in the TCRdb table, and some are missing; sequencing was by immunoSEQ multiplex PCR. Of 100,000 to 150,000 clones in the sample, 75% to 90% were seen once. Sequencing was performed on PBMCs. These receptor sequences come from a young woman in good health and CMV-seronegative.

This chain uses TRBV18 with TRBJ2-7, with D tentatively TRBD1 (6 bases). With 4 bases removed from V and 5 bases from J, the gap between germline ends came to 18 bases. Germline V gives CDR1 KGHSH, CDR2 LQKENI. This CDR3 comprises 15 residues. CDR3 DNA: TGTGCCAGCTCACTTTACAGGGTTGTAGGAGACGAGCAGTACTTC. Translating it yields CASSLYRVVGDEQYF. Based on the CDR3 plus reference TRBV18 and TRBJ2-7, the full variable domain is NAGVMQNPRHLVRRRGQEARLRCSPMKGHSHVYWYRQLPEEGLKFMVYLQKENIIDESGMPKERFSAEFPKEGPSILRIQQVVRGDSAAYFCASSLYRVVGDEQYFGPGTRLTVT.

This chain links TRBV6-5 with TRBJ1-6; 8 nucleotides align to TRBD1. Germline lookup yields CDR1 MNHEY and CDR2 SVGAGI. The CDR3 contains 15 residues. The trim removed 2 bases at V and 9 bases at J, leaving 6 bases unmatched. The CDR3 nucleotides read TGTGCCAGCAGTTACGGCCTCAGGGGGCCTTCACCCCTCCACTTT. It translates to CASSYGLRGPSPLHF.

V is TRBV6-5 and J is TRBJ2-1, with D tentatively TRBD1 (6 bases). The CDR3 length is 14 residues. Trimming stripped 5 bases from V and 3 bases from J, with 11 bases between. CDR1 MNHEY and CDR2 SVGAGI come from the germline V gene. The DNA for the CDR3 is TGTGCCAGCAGTCAACAGGGCCACTACAATGAGCAGTTCTTC. Its translation is CASSQQGHYNEQFF.

J is TRBJ2-3 and V is TRBV4-2, with a possible D match to TRBD1 (6 bases). V was pared by 0 bases and J by 4 bases, with 14 bases between. The CDR3 loop spans 16 amino acids. Germline CDR1 LGHNA, CDR2 YNFKEQ. CDR3 amino acids: CASSQDMAGESDTQYF. Written as DNA, the CDR3 is TGTGCCAGCAGCCAAGATATGGCAGGGGAGTCAGATACGCAGTATTTT.

The chain couples TRBV19 to TRBJ2-7; D may be TRBD2 (6 bases). Germline V gene lookup returns CDR1 LNHDA and CDR2 SQIVND (reference sequence). The ends were cut back, 5 bases at V and 2 bases at J, with 13 bases in the middle. The CDR3 is 14 residues long. CDR3 DNA: TGTGCCAGTAGTGCCGGACCGGGGGCCTACGAGCAGTACTTC. Translated, it gives CASSAGPGAYEQYF.

This clone was detected once. The chain joins TRBV5-1 to TRBJ1-2; no reliable D call. The CDR3 extends over 14 amino acids. V lost 2 bases and J 4 bases, leaving 12 bases between the germline ends. Germline lookup yields CDR1 SGHRS and CDR2 YFSETQ. CDR3 DNA: TGCGCCAGCAGCTTTCAGGCAGCCGGCTATGGCTACACCTTC. Translated: CASSFQAAGYGYTF.

The DNA of the CDR3 is TGTGCCAGCTCACCCCGCGACAGGAGTTATGGCTACACCTTC. Its protein is CASSPRDRSYGYTF. V gene TRBV18 combines with J gene TRBJ1-2; D may be TRBD1 (6 bases). The CDR3 sequence is 14 residues long. CDR1 is KGHSH and CDR2 is LQKENI in the germline V gene. V lost 3 bases and J 5 bases, leaving 13 bases between the germline ends.

The DNA for the CDR3 is TGTGCCAGCAGCTTAATAGGGACAGGGGGGTATGGCTACACCTTC. Encoded protein: CASSLIGTGGYGYTF. The chain uses TRBV7-3 and TRBJ1-2; 11 bases map to TRBD1. Germline V gene data show CDR1 as SGHTA and CDR2 as FQGTGA. This CDR3 is built from 15 residues. V shed 1 base and J 5 bases; nucleotides not matched to a gene: 3.

The V and J genes are TRBV15 and TRBJ1-4; 8 bases align to TRBD1. J lost 7 bases, V lost 2 bases, and 9 bases had no gene match. Germline V gives CDR1 LNHNV, CDR2 YYDKDF (reference sequence). The CDR3 sequence is 16 residues long. The CDR3: CATSRFSAGGGEKLFF. In DNA form, the CDR3 reads TGTGCCACCAGCAGATTCAGTGCAGGGGGCGGTGAAAAACTGTTTTTT.

The chain joins TRBV11-2 to TRBJ2-1, with 7 bases aligning to TRBD1. The CDR3 extends over 17 amino acids. The V and J ends lost 5 bases and 2 bases, in that order; junction bases with no gene match: 12. Germline V lookup: CDR1 SGHAT, CDR2 FQNNGV. CDR3 bases: TGTGCCAGCAGCGTAGGTCCGTCGGGACAGCCCTACAATGAGCAGTTCTTC. This codes for CASSVGPSGQPYNEQFF.

The table lists this clone with a count of one. This chain links TRBV7-6 with TRBJ2-1; D gene unclear. Trimming took off 5 bases at V and 10 bases at J, with 12 bases between the two ends. In germline, CDR1 is SGHVS, CDR2 FNYEAQ. This CDR3 comprises 12 residues. As DNA, the CDR3 is TGTGCCAGCAGCCCGACTCTTTACGAGCAGTTCTTC. Residues: CASSPTLYEQFF.

This clone was observed once. The rearrangement links TRBV6-5 to TRBJ1-1; D ambiguous. CDR1 is MNHEY, CDR2 SVGAGI, per germline. With 0 bases removed from V and 5 bases from J, the gap between germline ends came to 10 bases. The CDR3 has 14 residues. CDR3 residues: CASSYSFRRTEAFF. DNA of the CDR3: TGTGCCAGCAGTTACTCTTTTAGGAGGACTGAAGCTTTCTTT.

The V and J genes are TRBV5-6 and TRBJ2-3; D ambiguous. Germline V gives CDR1 SGHDT, CDR2 YYEEEE. V was clipped by 4 bases and J by 4 bases, with 13 bases between them. The CDR3 runs 14 residues. The CDR3 DNA follows: TGTGCCAGCAGCCAGTTTCGCCCCGCAGATACGCAGTATTTT. Protein sequence: CASSQFRPADTQYF.

J is TRBJ2-7 and V is TRBV6-1, with 7 bases identical to TRBD1. The CDR3 loop spans 15 amino acids. With V trimmed by 2 bases and J by 2 bases, 6 bases remained unmatched. CDR1 MNHNS and CDR2 SASEGT come from the germline V gene. CDR3 loop: CASSESVTGTYEQYF. The CDR3 coding sequence is TGTGCCAGCAGTGAATCAGTGACAGGGACCTACGAGCAGTACTTC.

This rearrangement joins TRBV7-6 to TRBJ2-3, with a tentative D call TRBD2 (5 bases). CDR1 is SGHVS and CDR2 is FNYEAQ in the germline V gene. This CDR3 spans 12 amino acids. V was clipped by 6 bases and J by 5 bases, with 9 bases between them. Written as DNA, the CDR3 is TGTGCCAGCAGTTCTGGAGGAGATACGCAGTATTTT. Encoded protein: CASSSGGDTQYF.

In its sample, this clone was seen once. The identical CDR3 is also encoded by other nucleotide sequences in the sample. The CDR3 nucleotides are TGTGCCAGCAGTTACGGAGGGAACACTGAAGCTTTCTTT. Translated, it gives CASSYGGNTEAFF. The V gene is TRBV6-5, the J gene TRBJ1-1; D is ambiguous. There are 13 residues in the CDR3. Germline CDR1 reads MNHEY; CDR2 reads SVGAGI. V lost 2 bases and J lost 1, with 5 bases in between.

V and J are TRBV25-1 and TRBJ1-1, with a possible D match to TRBD1 (5 bases). The CDR3 loop spans 14 amino acids. Trimming took 1 base from V and 4 from J, leaving 10 bases between them. CDR1 is MGHDK, CDR2 SYGVNS, per germline. The CDR3, as DNA: TGTGCCAGCAGTGAATGGGGGGTTGCCACTGAAGCTTTCTTT. It yields the protein CASSEWGVATEAFF.

In this sample, this clone turned up a few times. CDR3 amino acids: CASKTRTGTGDTEAFF. Here the CDR3 DNA reads TGTGCCAGTAAAACGCGGACCGGGACAGGGGACACTGAAGCTTTCTTT. This rearrangement joins TRBV27 to TRBJ1-1; TRBD1 matches 10 bases. The V and J ends lost 9 bases and 3 bases, in that order; junction bases with no gene match: 13. This CDR3 comprises 16 residues. Germline V gene lookup returns CDR1 MNHEY and CDR2 SMNVEV (reference sequence).

This clone was found once. V usage is TRBV5-1 and J usage is TRBJ2-5, with 9 positions matching TRBD1. Germline CDR1 and CDR2: SGHRS and YFSETQ. The CDR3 contains 15 residues. J was trimmed by 3 bases and V by 6 bases; bases with no gene match: 9. CDR3 in amino acids: CASNLIQGAEETQYF. The CDR3 DNA follows: TGCGCCAGCAACTTAATACAGGGGGCAGAAGAGACCCAGTACTTC.

V and J are TRBV7-3 and TRBJ1-5; D remains ambiguous. V was shortened by 4 bases and J by 4 bases, with 8 bases between the two germline ends. Germline CDR1 and CDR2: SGHTA and FQGTGA. This CDR3 spans 13 amino acids. The CDR3 loop is CASSWRKNQPQHF. CDR3 nucleotide sequence: TGTGCCAGCAGCTGGCGGAAGAATCAGCCCCAGCATTTT.

This clone was found a few times. The CDR3 nucleotides read TGTGCCAGTAGCCACGACTCCACCGGGGAGCTGTTTTTT. Encoded protein: CASSHDSTGELFF. The chain has TRBV19 and TRBJ2-2; D gene ambiguous. The CDR3 extends over 13 amino acids. The V gene's germline CDR1 is LNHDA and CDR2 SQIVND (reference sequence). The ends were cut back, 6 bases at V and 4 bases at J, with 9 bases in the middle.

The genes are TRBV18 and TRBJ2-5; possible D gene TRBD2, 6 bases. Germline CDR1 KGHSH, CDR2 LQKENI. The CDR3 extends over 14 amino acids. V was trimmed by 2 bases and J by 4 bases, leaving 11 bases between them. The CDR3 coding sequence is TGTGCCAGCTCACCAATAGCGGCCGCAGAGACCCAGTACTTC. Amino acid sequence: CASSPIAAAETQYF.

This clone occurred a few times. The J gene is TRBJ1-6, the V gene TRBV25-1; the D gene is possibly TRBD1 (5 bases). This CDR3 is 12 amino acids long. CDR1 MGHDK and CDR2 SYGVNS come from the germline V gene. Trimming took off 8 bases at V and 7 bases at J, with 9 bases between the two ends. This CDR3 reads CASRRGNSPLHF. CDR3 nucleotides: TGTGCCAGCCGAAGGGGAAATTCACCCCTCCACTTT.

The rearrangement uses TRBV6-5 and TRBJ2-7; D is uncertain. V lost 2 bases and J 4 bases, leaving 9 bases between the germline ends. This CDR3 has 13 amino acids. Germline V gene data show CDR1 as MNHEY and CDR2 as SVGAGI. Written as DNA, the CDR3 is TGTGCCAGCAGTTACCTAGGCTCTTACGAGCAGTACTTC. Protein: CASSYLGSYEQYF.

This rearrangement joins TRBV6-5 to TRBJ1-3; the D gene is possibly TRBD1 (5 bases). The germline CDR1 and CDR2 sequences are MNHEY and SVGAGI. Trimming cost V 4 bases and J 0 bases, with 10 bases left between them. This CDR3 spans 15 amino acids. The CDR3 bases are TGTGCCAGCAGTTGGGGACTGAACTCTGGAAACACCATATATTTT. Amino acid sequence: CASSWGLNSGNTIYF.

The chain couples TRBV5-1 to TRBJ2-3, with D maybe TRBD1 (6 bases). The CDR3 contains 14 residues. Germline CDR1 reads SGHRS; CDR2 reads YFSETQ. Between the trimmed V and J ends, which lost 3 bases and 6 bases, there was a span of 14 bases. This CDR3 is CASSWNRAPDTQYF. In DNA form, the CDR3 reads TGCGCCAGCAGCTGGAACAGGGCTCCGGATACGCAGTATTTT.